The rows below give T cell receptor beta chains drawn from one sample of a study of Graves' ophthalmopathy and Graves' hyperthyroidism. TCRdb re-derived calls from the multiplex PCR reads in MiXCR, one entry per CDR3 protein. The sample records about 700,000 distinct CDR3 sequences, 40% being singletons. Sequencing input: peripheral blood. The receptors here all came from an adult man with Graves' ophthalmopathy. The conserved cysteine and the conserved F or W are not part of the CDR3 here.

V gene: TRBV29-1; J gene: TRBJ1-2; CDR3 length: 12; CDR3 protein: SVEDWAGGYGYT
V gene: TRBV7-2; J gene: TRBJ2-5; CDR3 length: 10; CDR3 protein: ASSLSMETQY
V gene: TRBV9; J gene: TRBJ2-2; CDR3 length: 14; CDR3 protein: ASSVVEGPNTGELF
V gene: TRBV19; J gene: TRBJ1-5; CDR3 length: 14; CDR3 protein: ASSHGRRISNQPQH
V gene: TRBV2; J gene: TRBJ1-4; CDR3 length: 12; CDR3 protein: ASRDNRGTEKLF
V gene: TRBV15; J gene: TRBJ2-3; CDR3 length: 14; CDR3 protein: ATSRAFGLSTDTQY
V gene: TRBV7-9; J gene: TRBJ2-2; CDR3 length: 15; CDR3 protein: ASSLSRTGANTGELF
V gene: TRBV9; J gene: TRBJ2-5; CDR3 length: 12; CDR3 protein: ASSVGGYQETQY
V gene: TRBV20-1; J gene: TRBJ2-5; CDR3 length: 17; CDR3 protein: SASLARLAGGVIHETQY
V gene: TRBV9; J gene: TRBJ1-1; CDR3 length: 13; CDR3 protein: ASSPPGPKNTEAF
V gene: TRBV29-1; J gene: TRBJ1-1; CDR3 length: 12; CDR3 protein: SVAQGARNTEAF
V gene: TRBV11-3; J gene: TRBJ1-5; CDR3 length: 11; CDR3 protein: ASSNDRNQPQH
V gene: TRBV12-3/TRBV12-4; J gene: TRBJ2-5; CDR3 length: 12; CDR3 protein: ASSLQGTAETQY
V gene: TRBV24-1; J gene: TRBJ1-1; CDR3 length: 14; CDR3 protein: ATSASDRGVPAEAF
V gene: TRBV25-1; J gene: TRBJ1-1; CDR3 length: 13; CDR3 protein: ASSGWTGVNTEAF
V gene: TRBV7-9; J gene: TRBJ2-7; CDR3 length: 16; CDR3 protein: ASTLLRRGRFSPYEQY
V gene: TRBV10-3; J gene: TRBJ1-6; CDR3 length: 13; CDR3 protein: AISLKTGDNSPLH
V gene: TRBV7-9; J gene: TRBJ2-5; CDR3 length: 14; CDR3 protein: ASSQLLRGGQETQY
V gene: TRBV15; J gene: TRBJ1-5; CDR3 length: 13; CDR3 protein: ATSKPGQINQPQH
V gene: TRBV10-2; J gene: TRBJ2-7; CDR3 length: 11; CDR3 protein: ASSYQGRYEQY
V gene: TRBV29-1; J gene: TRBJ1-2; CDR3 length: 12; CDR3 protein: SASGQGSGYGYT
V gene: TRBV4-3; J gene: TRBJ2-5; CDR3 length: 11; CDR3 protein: ASSPRFQETQY
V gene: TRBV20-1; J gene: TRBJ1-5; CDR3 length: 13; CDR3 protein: SAREGQYGNQPQH